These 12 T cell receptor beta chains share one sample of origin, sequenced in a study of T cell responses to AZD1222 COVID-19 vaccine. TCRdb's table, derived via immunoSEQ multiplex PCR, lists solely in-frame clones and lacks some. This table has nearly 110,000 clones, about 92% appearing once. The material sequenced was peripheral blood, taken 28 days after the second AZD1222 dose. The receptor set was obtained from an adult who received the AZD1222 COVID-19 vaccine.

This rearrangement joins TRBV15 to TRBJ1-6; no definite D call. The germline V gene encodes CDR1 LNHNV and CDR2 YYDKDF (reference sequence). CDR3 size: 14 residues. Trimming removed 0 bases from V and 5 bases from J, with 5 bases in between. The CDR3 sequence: CATSRDPDNSPLHF. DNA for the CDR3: TGTGCCACCAGCAGAGATCCCGATAATTCACCCCTCCACTTT.

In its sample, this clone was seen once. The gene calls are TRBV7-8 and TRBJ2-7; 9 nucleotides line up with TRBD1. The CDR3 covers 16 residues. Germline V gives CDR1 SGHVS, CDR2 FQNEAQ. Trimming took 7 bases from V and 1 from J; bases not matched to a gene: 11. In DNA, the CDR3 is TGTGCCAGCATATCCGACAGGGGGTTAAGGTCCTACGAGCAGTACTTC. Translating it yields CASISDRGLRSYEQYF.

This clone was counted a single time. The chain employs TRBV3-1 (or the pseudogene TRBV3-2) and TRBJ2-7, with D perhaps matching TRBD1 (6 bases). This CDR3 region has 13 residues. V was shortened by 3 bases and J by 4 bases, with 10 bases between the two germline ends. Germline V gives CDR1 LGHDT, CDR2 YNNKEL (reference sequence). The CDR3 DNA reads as TGTGCCAGCAGCCAGGGGGCATCTTACGAGCAGTACTTC. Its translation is CASSQGASYEQYF.

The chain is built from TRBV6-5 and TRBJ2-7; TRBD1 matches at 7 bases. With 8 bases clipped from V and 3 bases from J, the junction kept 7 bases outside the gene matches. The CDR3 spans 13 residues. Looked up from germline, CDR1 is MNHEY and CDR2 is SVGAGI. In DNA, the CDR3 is TGTGCCAGCGCATTTGGGGACAGCTACGAGCAGTACTTC. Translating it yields CASAFGDSYEQYF.

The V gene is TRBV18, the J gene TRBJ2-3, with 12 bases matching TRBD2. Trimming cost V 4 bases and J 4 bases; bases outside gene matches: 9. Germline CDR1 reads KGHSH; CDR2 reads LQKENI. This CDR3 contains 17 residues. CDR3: CASSQTSGGAGSDTQYF. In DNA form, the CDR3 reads TGTGCCAGCTCACAGACTAGCGGGGGAGCCGGGTCAGATACGCAGTATTTT.

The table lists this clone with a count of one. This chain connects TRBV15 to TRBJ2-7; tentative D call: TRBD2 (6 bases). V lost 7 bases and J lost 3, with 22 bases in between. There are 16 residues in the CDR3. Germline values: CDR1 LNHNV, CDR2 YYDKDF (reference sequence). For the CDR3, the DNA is TGTGCCACCAACTCGGTGGGGGGAGGAGAACTCTACGAGCAGTACTTC. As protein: CATNSVGGGELYEQYF.

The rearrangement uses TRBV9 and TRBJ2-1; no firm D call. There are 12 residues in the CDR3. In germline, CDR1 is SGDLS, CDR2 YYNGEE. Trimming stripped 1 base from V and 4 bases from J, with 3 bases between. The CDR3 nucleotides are TGTGCCAGCAGCGTAACGTACAATGAGCAGTTCTTC. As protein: CASSVTYNEQFF.

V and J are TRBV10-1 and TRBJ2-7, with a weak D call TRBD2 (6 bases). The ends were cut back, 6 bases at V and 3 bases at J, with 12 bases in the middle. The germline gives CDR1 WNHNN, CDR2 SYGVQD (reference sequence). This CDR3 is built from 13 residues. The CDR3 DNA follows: TGCGCCAGCAGCGCGGGACTCAACTACGAGCAGTACTTC. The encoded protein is CASSAGLNYEQYF.

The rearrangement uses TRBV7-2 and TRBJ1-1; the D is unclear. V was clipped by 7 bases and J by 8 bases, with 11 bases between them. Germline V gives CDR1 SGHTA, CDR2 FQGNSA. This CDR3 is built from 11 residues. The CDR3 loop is CASIRRSEAFF. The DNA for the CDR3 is TGTGCCAGCATCCGACGGTCAGAAGCTTTCTTT.

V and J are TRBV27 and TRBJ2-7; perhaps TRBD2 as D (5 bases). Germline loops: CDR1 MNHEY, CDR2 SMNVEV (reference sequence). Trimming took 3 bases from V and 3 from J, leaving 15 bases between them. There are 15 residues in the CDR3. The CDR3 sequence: CASSFAPGKDYEQYF. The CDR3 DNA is TGTGCCAGCAGTTTTGCCCCCGGGAAGGACTACGAGCAGTACTTC.

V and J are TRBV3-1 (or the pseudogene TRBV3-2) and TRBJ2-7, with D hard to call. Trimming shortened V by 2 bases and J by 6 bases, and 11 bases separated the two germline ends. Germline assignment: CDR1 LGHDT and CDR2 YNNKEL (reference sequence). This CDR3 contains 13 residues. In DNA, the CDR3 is TGTGCCAGCAGCCAATTGTCAGCTTTCGAGCAGTACTTC. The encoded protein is CASSQLSAFEQYF.

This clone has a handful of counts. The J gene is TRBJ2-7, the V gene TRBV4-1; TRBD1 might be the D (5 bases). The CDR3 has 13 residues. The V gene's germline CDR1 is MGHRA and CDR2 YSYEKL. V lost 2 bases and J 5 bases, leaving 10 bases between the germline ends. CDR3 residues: CASSQYGAHEQYF. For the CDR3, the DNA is TGCGCCAGCAGCCAATATGGGGCCCACGAGCAGTACTTC.